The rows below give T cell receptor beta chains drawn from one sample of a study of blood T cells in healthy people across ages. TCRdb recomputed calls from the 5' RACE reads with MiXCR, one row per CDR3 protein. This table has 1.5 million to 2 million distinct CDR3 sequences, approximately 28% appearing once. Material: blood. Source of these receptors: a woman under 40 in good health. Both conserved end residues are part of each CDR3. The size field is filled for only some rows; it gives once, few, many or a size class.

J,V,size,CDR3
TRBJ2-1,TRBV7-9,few,CASSLVALTGNEQFF
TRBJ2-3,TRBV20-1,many,CSASPGGTDTQYF
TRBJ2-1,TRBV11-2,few,CASSLVALAGDYEQFF
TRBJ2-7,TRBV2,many,CASEGSTYEQYF
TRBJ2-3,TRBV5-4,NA,CASSFFKGLLRDTQYF
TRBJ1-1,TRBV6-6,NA,CASKLDRDSAAFF
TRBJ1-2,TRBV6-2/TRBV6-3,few,CASRIQLRYGYTF
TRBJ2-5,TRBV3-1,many,CASSQGRGRKTQYF
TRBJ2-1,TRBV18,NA,CASSPRQGPGNEQFF
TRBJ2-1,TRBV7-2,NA,CASSSQRGPYNEQFF
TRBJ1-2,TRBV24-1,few,CATSDLWRQGVVGGYTF
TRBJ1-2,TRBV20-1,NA,CSARGVRHVNYGYTF
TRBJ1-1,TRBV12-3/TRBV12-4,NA,CASRPGTGRNTEAFF
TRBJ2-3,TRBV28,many,CASSLFGGRTSRDTQYF
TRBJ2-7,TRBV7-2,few,CASSLGGQTSSYEQYF
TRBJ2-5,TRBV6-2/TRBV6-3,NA,CASHAWGSGETQYF
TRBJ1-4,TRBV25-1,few,CASSEPGGANEKLFF
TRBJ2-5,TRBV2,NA,CASWVTGYGTQYF
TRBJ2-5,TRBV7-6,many,CASSLGGGPLETQYF
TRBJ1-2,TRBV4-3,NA,CASSQDGEGNYGYTF
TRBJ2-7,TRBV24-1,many,CATSDTGTSGGNSYEQYF
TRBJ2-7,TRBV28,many,CASSPRQGRNEQYF
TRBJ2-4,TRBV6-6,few,CASTRDIAKNIQYF
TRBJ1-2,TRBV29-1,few,CSVVGAGHYGYTF
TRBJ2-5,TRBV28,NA,CASSLVSPAGKGETQYF
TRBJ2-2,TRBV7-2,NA,CANSLEVGAGELFF
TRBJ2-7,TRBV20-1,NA,CSARAGLHEQYF
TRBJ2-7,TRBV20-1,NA,CSAPDPAGASGSYEQYF
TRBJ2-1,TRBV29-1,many,CSVLPGTSAYNEQFF
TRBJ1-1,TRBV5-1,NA,CASSLVSGGNTEAFF
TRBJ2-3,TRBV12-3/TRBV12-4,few,CASNPSGRFTDTQYF
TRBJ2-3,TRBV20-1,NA,CSARAYVTSGYTDTQYF
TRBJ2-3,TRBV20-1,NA,CSTRELAGRANTQYF
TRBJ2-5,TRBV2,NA,CASSERVVSETQYF
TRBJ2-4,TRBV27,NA,CASSLRASANIQYF
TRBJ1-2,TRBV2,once,CASSEEAAYGYTF
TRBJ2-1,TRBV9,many,CASSEGAGHTEQFF
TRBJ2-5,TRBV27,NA,CASSGLAGNTDEQYF
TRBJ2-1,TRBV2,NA,CASSDSLGRPGLNEQFF
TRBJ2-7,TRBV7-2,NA,CASSHVGGGEYF
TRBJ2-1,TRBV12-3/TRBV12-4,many,CASRPTSNEQFF
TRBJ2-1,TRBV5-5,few,CAGSVTGARNEQFF
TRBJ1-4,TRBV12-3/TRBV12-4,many,CASSFEGAGEKLFF
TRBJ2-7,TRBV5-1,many,CASSIGQAREQYF
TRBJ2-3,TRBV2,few,CASHSGSSPDTQYF
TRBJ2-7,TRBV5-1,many,CASSLGGTSSYEQYF
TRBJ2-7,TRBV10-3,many,CAISDKQGAIDEQYF
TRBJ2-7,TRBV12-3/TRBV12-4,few,CVSRLGQGRVYEQYF
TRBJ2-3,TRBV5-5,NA,CASNLFAGAPSGTDTQYF
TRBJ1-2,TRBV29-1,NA,CSVGVGGDYGYTF